The 6 T cell receptor beta chains reported below all come from one sample, sequenced in a study of blood T cell repertoires in COVID-19. Method: immunoSEQ multiplex PCR; TCRdb's copy keeps in-frame clones and lacks some. The sample includes approximately 210,000 clones, 65% to 90% of them seen just once. The sequencing sample was made of PBMCs or T cells enriched from blood (not recorded which). These receptor sequences come from a woman aged 50 to 65 with acute COVID-19.

In its sample, this clone was seen a few times. V and J are TRBV25-1 and TRBJ1-6; D is ambiguous. Per the germline V gene, CDR1 is MGHDK and CDR2 is SYGVNS. Trimming left V 3 bases short and J 9 bases short, with 15 bases between. The CDR3 has 15 residues. CDR3 sequence reads: CASSDPGFISSPLHF. The DNA for the CDR3 is TGTGCCAGCAGTGATCCGGGATTCATCAGTTCACCCCTCCACTTT.

This chain uses TRBV27 with TRBJ1-1; 8 nucleotides agree with TRBD1. This CDR3 is 18 amino acids long. The V gene end was trimmed by 5 bases and the J gene end by 4 bases; junction bases not matched to a gene: 18. The V gene's germline CDR1 is MNHEY and CDR2 SMNVEV (reference sequence). In DNA form, the CDR3 reads TGTGCCAGCAGTCAATCAGGGACAGGCCGTTCTGGGGGCACTGAAGCTTTCTTT. The encoded protein is CASSQSGTGRSGGTEAFF.

This chain uses TRBV28 with TRBJ1-5, with a tentative D call TRBD1 (6 bases). CDR1 and CDR2 (germline): MDHEN, SYDVKM. Trimming pared 8 bases from V and 0 bases from J, leaving 17 bases between. CDR3 size: 16 residues. CDR3 protein: CASLDSGGYSNQPQHF. The DNA of the CDR3 is TGTGCCAGCTTGGACAGTGGGGGATATAGCAATCAGCCCCAGCATTTT.

This chain links TRBV5-3 with TRBJ2-1; 10 bases fit TRBD2. TRBV5-3 is marked as an open reading frame, function uncertain. Trimming at V came to 4 bases and at J to 0 bases, leaving 7 bases not matched to a gene. CDR3 length: 17 amino acids. As DNA, the CDR3 is TGTGCCAGAAGCACCACTAGCGGGAACTGCTCCTACAATGAGCAGTTCTTC. It translates to CARSTTSGNCSYNEQFF.

This chain connects TRBV7-2 to TRBJ2-3; D might be TRBD1 (5 bases). Deletions cut 5 bases from V and 7 bases from J, with 7 bases between. There are 11 residues in the CDR3. Germline V lookup: CDR1 SGHTA, CDR2 FQGNSA. CDR3 DNA sequence: TGTGCCAGCAGCCAGGGCCATACGCAGTATTTT. Translation gives CASSQGHTQYF.

J is TRBJ2-3 and V is TRBV12-3 or TRBV12-4; no clear D. The CDR3 length is 12 residues. Trimming stripped 7 bases from V and 0 bases from J, with 5 bases between. As DNA, the CDR3 is TGTGCCAGCACTGAGAGCACAGATACGCAGTATTTT. Amino acids: CASTESTDTQYF.